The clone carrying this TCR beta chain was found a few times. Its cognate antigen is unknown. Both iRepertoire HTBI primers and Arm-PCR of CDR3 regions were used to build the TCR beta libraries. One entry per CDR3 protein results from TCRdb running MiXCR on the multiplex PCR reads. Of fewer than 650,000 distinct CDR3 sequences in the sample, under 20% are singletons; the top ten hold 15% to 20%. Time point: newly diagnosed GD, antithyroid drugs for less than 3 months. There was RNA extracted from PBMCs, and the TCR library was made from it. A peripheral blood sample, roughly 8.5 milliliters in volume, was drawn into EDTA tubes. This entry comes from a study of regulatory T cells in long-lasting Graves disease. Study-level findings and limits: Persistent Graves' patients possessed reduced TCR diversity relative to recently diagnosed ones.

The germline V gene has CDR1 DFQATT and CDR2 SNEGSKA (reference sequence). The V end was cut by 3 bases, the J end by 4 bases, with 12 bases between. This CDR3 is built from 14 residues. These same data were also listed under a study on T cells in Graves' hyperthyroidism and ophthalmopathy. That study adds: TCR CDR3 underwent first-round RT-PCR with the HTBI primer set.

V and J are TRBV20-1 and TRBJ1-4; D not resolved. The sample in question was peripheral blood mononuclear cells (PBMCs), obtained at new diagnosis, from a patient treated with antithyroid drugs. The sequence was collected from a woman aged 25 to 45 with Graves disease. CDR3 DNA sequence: TGCAGTGCTAGCTGGTGGTCCCGTAATGAAAAACTGTTTTTT. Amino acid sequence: CSASWWSRNEKLFF.